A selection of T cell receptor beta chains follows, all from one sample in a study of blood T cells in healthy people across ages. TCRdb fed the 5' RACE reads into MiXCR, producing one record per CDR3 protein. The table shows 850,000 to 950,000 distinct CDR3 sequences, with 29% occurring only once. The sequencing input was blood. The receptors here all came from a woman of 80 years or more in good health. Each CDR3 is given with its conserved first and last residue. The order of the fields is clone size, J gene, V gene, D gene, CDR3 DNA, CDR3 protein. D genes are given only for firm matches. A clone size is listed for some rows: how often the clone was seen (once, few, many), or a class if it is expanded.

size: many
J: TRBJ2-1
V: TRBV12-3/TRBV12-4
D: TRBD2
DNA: TGTGCCAGCAGACCCGGGACTAGCGGGGGGAAGGGGCAGTTCTTC
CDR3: CASRPGTSGGKGQFF

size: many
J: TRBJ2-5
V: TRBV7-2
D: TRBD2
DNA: TGTGCCAGCAGCTATCTAGCGGGGGCAGAGACCCAGTACTTC
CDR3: CASSYLAGAETQYF

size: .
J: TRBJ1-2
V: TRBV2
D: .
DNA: TGTGCCAGCAGTGAAGTATGGTCAGGGGATGGCTACACCTTC
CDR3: CASSEVWSGDGYTF

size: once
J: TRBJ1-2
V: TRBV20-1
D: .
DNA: TGCAGGGCTAAGACAGTCTATGGCTACACCTTC
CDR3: CRAKTVYGYTF

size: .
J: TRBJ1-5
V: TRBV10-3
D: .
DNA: TGTGCCATCAGTGAGCCCGGGGGTGGTCAGCCCCAGCATTTT
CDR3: CAISEPGGGQPQHF

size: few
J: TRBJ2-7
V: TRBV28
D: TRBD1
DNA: TGTGCCAGCAGTCCTCACGAGGGGGCCGGCGAGCAGTACTTC
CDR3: CASSPHEGAGEQYF

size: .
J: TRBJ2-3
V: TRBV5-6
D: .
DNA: TGTGCCAGCAGCCCCGGAGGGTGGGGCACAGATACGCAGTATTTT
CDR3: CASSPGGWGTDTQYF

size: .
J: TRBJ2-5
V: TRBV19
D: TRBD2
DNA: TGTGCCAGTAGTATCGCCGGGACTAGCGGCCAAGAGACCCAGTACTTC
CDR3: CASSIAGTSGQETQYF

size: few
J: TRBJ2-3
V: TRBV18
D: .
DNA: TGTGCCAGCTCCCCCACAGGGATTGGAGATACGCAGTATTTT
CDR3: CASSPTGIGDTQYF

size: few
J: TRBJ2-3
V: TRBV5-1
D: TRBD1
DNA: TGCGCCAGCAGAAAGCAGGGGGCCGGCACAGATACGCAGTATTTT
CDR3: CASRKQGAGTDTQYF

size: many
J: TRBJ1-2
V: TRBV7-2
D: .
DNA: TGTGCCAGCAGCTTGGCCGTCGGCAACTATGGCTACACCTTC
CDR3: CASSLAVGNYGYTF

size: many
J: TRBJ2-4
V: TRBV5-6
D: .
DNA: TGTGCCAGCACTGGACTAGCCAAAAACATTCAGTACTTC
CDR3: CASTGLAKNIQYF

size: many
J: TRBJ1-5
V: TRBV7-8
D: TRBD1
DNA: TGTGCCAGCAGCCTACAGGGGACGATCAATCAGCCCCAGCATTTT
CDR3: CASSLQGTINQPQHF

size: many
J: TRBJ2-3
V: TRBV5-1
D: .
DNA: TGCGCCAGCAGCTTCGCAGACACAGATACGCAGTATTTT
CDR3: CASSFADTDTQYF

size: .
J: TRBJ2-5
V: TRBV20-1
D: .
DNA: TGCAGTGCTAGAGATTTGGGGGGCTTGGGCGAAGAGACCCAGTACTTC
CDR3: CSARDLGGLGEETQYF

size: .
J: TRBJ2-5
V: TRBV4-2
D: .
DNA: TGTGCCAGCAGCCAAGAAAGTCCCGGACAGCACCAAGAGACCCAGTACTTC
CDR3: CASSQESPGQHQETQYF

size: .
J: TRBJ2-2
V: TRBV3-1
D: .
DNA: TGTGCCAGCAGCCTCATTTCGGGACGGGTGATGGGCGGGGAGCTGTTTTTT
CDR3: CASSLISGRVMGGELFF

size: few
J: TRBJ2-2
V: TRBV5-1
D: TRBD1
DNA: TGCGCCAGCAGCCCACAGGGGGCGGACGCCGGGGAGCTGTTTTTT
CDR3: CASSPQGADAGELFF

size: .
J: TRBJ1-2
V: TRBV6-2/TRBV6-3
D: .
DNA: TGTGGCAGCAGTTACGGACAGAGGGGCTATGGCTACACCTTC
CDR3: CGSSYGQRGYGYTF

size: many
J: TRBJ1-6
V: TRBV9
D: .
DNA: TGTGCCAGCAGCCCAAAAGAGGGTCGTAATTCACCCCTCCACTTT
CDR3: CASSPKEGRNSPLHF

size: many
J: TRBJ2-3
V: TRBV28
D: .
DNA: TGTGCCAGCAGTTTGGGCGGGTTTCGGACAGCTAGCACAGATACGCAGTATTTT
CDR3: CASSLGGFRTASTDTQYF

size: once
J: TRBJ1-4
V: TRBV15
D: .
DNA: TGTGCCACCAGCAGGGAACAGGCCGCGAAAAAACTGTTTTTT
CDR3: CATSREQAAKKLFF

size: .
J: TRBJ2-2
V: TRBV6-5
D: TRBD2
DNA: TGTGTCAGCAGTTACTCCGGACTAGCGGGGACTAACACCGGGGAGCTGTTTTTT
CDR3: CVSSYSGLAGTNTGELFF

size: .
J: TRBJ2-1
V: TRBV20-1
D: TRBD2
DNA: TGCAGTGCTAATAGCGGGTCTTCCTACAATGAACAGTTCTTC
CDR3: CSANSGSSYNEQFF

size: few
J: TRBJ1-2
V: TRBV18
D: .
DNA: TGTGCCAGCTCACCAAATGGGGAGGGCGGCTACACCTTC
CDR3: CASSPNGEGGYTF

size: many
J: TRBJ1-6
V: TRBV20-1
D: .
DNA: TGCAGTGCTAGCCTCTGGGACGGTTATTCACCCCTCCACTTT
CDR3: CSASLWDGYSPLHF

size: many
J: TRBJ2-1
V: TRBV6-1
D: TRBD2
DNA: TGTGCCAGCAGTGCCCGGACTAGCGGTTCCTACAATGAGCAGTTCTTC
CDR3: CASSARTSGSYNEQFF

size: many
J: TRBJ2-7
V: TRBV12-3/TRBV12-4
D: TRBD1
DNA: TGTGCCAGCACCTCTGGGACACGGACAGGAGCCTACGAGCAGTACTTC
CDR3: CASTSGTRTGAYEQYF

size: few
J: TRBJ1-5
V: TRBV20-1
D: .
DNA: TGCAGTGCTGGGACTAGAAAGCTCAATCAGCCCCAGCATTTT
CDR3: CSAGTRKLNQPQHF

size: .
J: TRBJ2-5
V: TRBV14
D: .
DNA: TGTGCCAGCAGCCAAGATCTGAGGGGGACCCAGTACTTC
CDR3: CASSQDLRGTQYF

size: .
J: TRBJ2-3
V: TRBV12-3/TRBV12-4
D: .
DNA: TGTGCCAGCAGTAGCGGGACACAGAGAGCAGATACGCAGTATTTT
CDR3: CASSSGTQRADTQYF

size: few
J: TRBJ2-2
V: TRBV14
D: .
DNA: TGTGCCAGCAGCCAAGTTGAGGCGGCCACCGGGGAGCTGTTTTTT
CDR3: CASSQVEAATGELFF

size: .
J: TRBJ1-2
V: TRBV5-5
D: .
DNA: TGTGCCAGCAGCTTGAATTCCCAGGGGAACTATGGCTACACCTTC
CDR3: CASSLNSQGNYGYTF

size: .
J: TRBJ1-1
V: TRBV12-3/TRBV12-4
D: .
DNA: TGTGCCAGCAGTTTCTGGGGAGAAGACACTGAAGCTTTCTTT
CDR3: CASSFWGEDTEAFF

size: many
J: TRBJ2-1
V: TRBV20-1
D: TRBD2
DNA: TGCAGTGCTCCGAGTCTAGCGGGGGGGGACAATGAGCAGTTCTTC
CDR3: CSAPSLAGGDNEQFF

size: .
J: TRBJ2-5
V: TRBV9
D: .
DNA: TGTGCCAGCAGCGTAGGAGGCATCTCTGAGCAGTACTTC
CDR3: CASSVGGISEQYF

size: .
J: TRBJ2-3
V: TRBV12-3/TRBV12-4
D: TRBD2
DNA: TGTGCCAGCAGCCTAACCGGTTTAGCGGGGGGGTCTAGCGCAGATGCGCAGTATTTT
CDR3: CASSLTGLAGGSSADAQYF

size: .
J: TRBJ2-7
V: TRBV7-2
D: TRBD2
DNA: TGTGCCAGCAGCTTATATGGGACTAGTGCCTACGAGCAGTACTTC
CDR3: CASSLYGTSAYEQYF

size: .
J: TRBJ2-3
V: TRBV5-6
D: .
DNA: TGTGCCAGCAGCTTGAGAAGTTCAGTCACAGATACGCAGTATTTT
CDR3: CASSLRSSVTDTQYF

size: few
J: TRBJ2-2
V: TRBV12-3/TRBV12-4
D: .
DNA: TGTGCCAGCAGTTTCGCGGCAGGGAACACCGGGGAGCTGTTTTTT
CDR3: CASSFAAGNTGELFF

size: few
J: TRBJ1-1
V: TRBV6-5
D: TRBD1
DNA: TGTGCCAGCCTGGAAGGGACAGGGCGTGAAGCTTTCTTT
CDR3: CASLEGTGREAFF

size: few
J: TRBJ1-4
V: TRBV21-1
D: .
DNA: TGTGCCAGCATCCATACGGGGAGTAATGAAAAACTGTTTTTT
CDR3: CASIHTGSNEKLFF

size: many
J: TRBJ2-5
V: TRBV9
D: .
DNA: TGTGCCAGCAGCGTAGCGTCGGGGGGCCTCGCAGAGACCCAGTACTTC
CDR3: CASSVASGGLAETQYF

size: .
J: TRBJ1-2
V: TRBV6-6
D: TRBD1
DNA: TGTGCCAGCAGGAACGACAGGGGCGGTGGCTACACCTTC
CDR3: CASRNDRGGGYTF

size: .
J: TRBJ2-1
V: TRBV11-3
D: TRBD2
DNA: TGTGCCAGCAGCTTACCGGGACTAGCGGGGGGGGAGCAGTTCTTC
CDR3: CASSLPGLAGGEQFF

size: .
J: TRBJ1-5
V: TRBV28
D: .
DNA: TGTGCCAGCAGTTTATGGCCCCGGGGGGGGCGCAATCAGCCCCAGCATTTT
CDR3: CASSLWPRGGRNQPQHF

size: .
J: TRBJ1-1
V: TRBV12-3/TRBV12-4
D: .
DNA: TGTGCCAGCAGCCTACTATTGAGCACTGAAGCTTTCTTT
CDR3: CASSLLLSTEAFF

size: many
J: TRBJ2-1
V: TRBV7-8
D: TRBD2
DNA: TGTGCCAGCAGCTTCAAAGCGGGGGGGCTAGGTGAGCAGTTCTTC
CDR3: CASSFKAGGLGEQFF

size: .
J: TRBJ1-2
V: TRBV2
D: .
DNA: TGTGCCAGCAGTGAAAGCCAAGGGCGATTTGGCTACACCTTC
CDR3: CASSESQGRFGYTF

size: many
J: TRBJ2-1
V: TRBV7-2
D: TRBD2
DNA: TGTGCCAGCAGCTTTGGGACTAGATCCAATGAGCAGTTCTTC
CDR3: CASSFGTRSNEQFF

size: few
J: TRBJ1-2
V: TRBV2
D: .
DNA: TGTGCCAGCAGTGCCGATGTTGGCTACACCTTC
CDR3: CASSADVGYTF

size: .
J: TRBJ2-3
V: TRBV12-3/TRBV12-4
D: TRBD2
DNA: TGTGCCAGCAGACGAACTAGCGGGGGCACAGATGCGCAGTATTTT
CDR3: CASRRTSGGTDAQYF